One and the same sample provided the 24 T cell receptor beta chains below, sequenced in a study of T cell repertoires in cytomegalovirus infection. TCRdb independently ran MiXCR on the reads; one entry per CDR3 protein. This sample carries roughly 100,000 distinct CDR3 sequences, 15% to 20% of them seen once, and the ten largest clones take 6.5% to 9.5%. The specimen sequenced was PBMCs. The receptor set was obtained from a human donor in good health (CMV status not recorded). Some clones in this sample may be carry-over from other donors' samples.

The rearrangement links TRBV18 to TRBJ2-2; TRBD1 matches at 7 bases. The germline CDR1 and CDR2 sequences are KGHSH and LQKENI. This CDR3 region has 15 residues. The V gene end was trimmed by 3 bases and the J gene end by 5 bases; junction bases not matched to a gene: 6. CDR3 DNA: TGTGCCAGCTCACCTAACAGGGGACCTACCGGGGAGCTGTTTTTT. Amino acids: CASSPNRGPTGELFF. Drawing the rest from reference TRBV18 and TRBJ2-2, the complete variable domain is NAGVMQNPRHLVRRRGQEARLRCSPMKGHSHVYWYRQLPEEGLKFMVYLQKENIIDESGMPKERFSAEFPKEGPSILRIQQVVRGDSAAYFCASSPNRGPTGELFFGEGSRLTVL.

This clonotype was counted many times. This chain uses TRBV7-9 with TRBJ1-3, with TRBD1 matching 10 bases. Trimming took 10 bases from V and 4 from J; bases not matched to a gene: 10. Germline V CDR1 and CDR2: SEHNR, FQNEAQ (reference sequence). The CDR3 runs to 15 residues. CDR3 in amino acids: CAIGTGVDSGNTIYF. As DNA, the CDR3 is TGTGCCATCGGGACAGGGGTCGATTCGGGAAACACCATATATTTT.

This clonotype was found many times. The chain uses TRBV7-3 and TRBJ2-7; D ambiguous. CDR3 length: 13 amino acids. Trimming cost V 5 bases and J 6 bases, with 14 bases left between them. Germline CDR1 reads SGHTA; CDR2 reads FQGTGA. The CDR3 DNA sequence: TGTGCCAGCAGCGCCGTTAGGGCCGGCGAGCAGTACTTC. Protein product: CASSAVRAGEQYF.

As concerns this clonotype: A much larger clone differs by one base, so this may be a read error. This chain connects TRBV7-2 to TRBJ2-3, with D maybe TRBD2 (5 bases). The germline V gene encodes CDR1 SGHTA and CDR2 FQGNSA. CDR3 length equals 11 residues. CDR3: CVSSPTGTQYF. The CDR3 DNA is TGTGTCAGCAGCCCCACGGGGACGCAGTATTTT. Looking up the rest from reference TRBV7-2 and TRBJ2-3 gives the full variable domain: GAGVSQSPSNKVTEKGKDVELRCDPISGHTALYWYRQSLGQGLEFLIYFQGNSAPDKSGLPSDRFSAERTGGSVSTLTIQRTQQEDSAVYLCVSSPTGTQYFGPGTRLTVL.

This clonotype has only a few counts. V usage is TRBV19 and J usage is TRBJ1-2, with D maybe TRBD1 (5 bases). Germline loops: CDR1 LNHDA, CDR2 SQIVND (reference sequence). The CDR3 has 15 residues. V lost 1 base, J lost 8 bases, and 17 bases lay in between. CDR3 loop: CASSIVADTPRGYTF. CDR3 in DNA: TGTGCCAGTAGTATAGTTGCGGACACGCCGCGGGGCTACACCTTC.

This clonotype was seen many times. This sequence joins TRBV11-2 and TRBJ2-5; unclear D gene. The CDR3 is 17 residues long. Germline CDR1 reads SGHAT; CDR2 reads FQNNGV. V was trimmed by 4 bases and J by 3 bases, leaving 21 bases between them. The CDR3, as DNA: TGTGCCAGCAGCTCTCCTCAGTACGGCCCTACTAAAGAGACCCAGTACTTC. It yields the protein CASSSPQYGPTKETQYF.

J is TRBJ1-5 and V is TRBV6-2 or TRBV6-3; no firm D call. Germline CDR1 is MNHEY and CDR2 is SVGEGT. CDR3 length equals 15 residues. The V and J ends lost 5 bases and 1 base respectively, with 12 bases between them. CDR3 region: CASSDGKGSNQPQHF. In DNA form, the CDR3 reads TGTGCCAGCAGTGACGGGAAAGGGAGCAATCAGCCCCAGCATTTT.

The table lists this clonotype with a few counts. The rearrangement uses TRBV12-3 or TRBV12-4 and TRBJ1-3, with D unresolved. Trimming removed 6 bases from V and 0 bases from J, with 9 bases in between. CDR3 length: 14 amino acids. The CDR3: CASRVTVSGNTIYF. The CDR3 DNA is TGTGCCAGCAGGGTGACGGTCTCTGGAAACACCATATATTTT.

There are many counts of this clonotype. The rearrangement joins TRBV7-2 to TRBJ1-5; 8 positions agree with TRBD1. CDR1 SGHTA and CDR2 FQGNSA come from the germline V gene. V lost 5 bases and J lost 1; bases outside the gene matches: 7. The CDR3 totals 16 residues. This chain's CDR3 is CASSPGGPLSNQPQHF. CDR3 DNA: TGTGCCAGCAGCCCAGGGGGCCCTTTGAGCAATCAGCCCCAGCATTTT.

There are many counts of this clonotype. The chain recombines TRBV7-2 with TRBJ1-2; D remains ambiguous. The CDR3 extends over 13 amino acids. Germline assignment: CDR1 SGHTA and CDR2 FQGNSA. V lost 3 bases and J lost 5, with 10 bases in between. In DNA, the CDR3 is TGTGCCAGCAGCTTCGACGGTATATATGGCTACACCTTC. Its translation is CASSFDGIYGYTF.

This clonotype was seen many times. The rearrangement links TRBV11-2 to TRBJ1-1; D is unresolved. CDR3 length equals 16 residues. CDR1 is SGHAT, CDR2 FQNNGV, per germline. V lost 5 bases, J lost 1 base, and 17 bases lay in between. DNA for the CDR3: TGTGCCAGCAGCCATGGAGGTCGGGAGCCGAACACTGAAGCTTTCTTT. Its protein product is CASSHGGREPNTEAFF.

V usage is TRBV29-1 and J usage is TRBJ2-2; D is ambiguous. This CDR3 region has 13 residues. The germline gives CDR1 SQVTM, CDR2 ANQGSEA. V lost 7 bases and J lost 0, with 9 bases in between. CDR3 nucleotides: TGCAGCGCAACAGCCCCGAACACCGGGGAGCTGTTTTTT. This gives the protein CSATAPNTGELFF.

This clonotype was counted ten times or more. The V gene is TRBV12-3 or TRBV12-4, the J gene TRBJ2-7; the match to TRBD1 covers 9 bases. The CDR3 is 16 amino acids. Trimming at V came to 3 bases and at J to 5 bases, leaving 11 bases not matched to a gene. CDR3 loop: CASSLATGQGIHEQYF. CDR3 in DNA: TGTGCCAGCAGTTTGGCCACGGGACAGGGTATCCACGAGCAGTACTTC.

With respect to this clonotype: The junction does not match germline at one end; this may be a read error. CDR3 region: CASSLTGPGSGYNEQFF. CDR3 DNA: TGTGCCAGCAGCTTAACCGGGCCGGGGTCTGGATACAATGAGCAGTTTTTC. The chain employs TRBV7-2 and TRBJ2-1; a possible D gene is TRBD2 (5 bases). The CDR3 covers 17 residues. CDR1 SGHTA and CDR2 FQGNSA come from the germline V gene.

This clonotype showed up just a few times. The chain couples TRBV28 to TRBJ1-6; TRBD1 might be the D (6 bases). The CDR3 is 13 amino acids. Germline V gene sequence: CDR1 MDHEN, CDR2 SYDVKM. With 3 bases removed from V and 10 bases from J, the gap between germline ends came to 10 bases. The CDR3 DNA follows: TGTGCCAGCAGTTTTAGGGGGGGCTCACCCCTCCACTTT. It yields the protein CASSFRGGSPLHF.

In this sample, this clonotype turned up a few times. CDR3 DNA: TGCAGTGCGACAAGTCCGCACAGGGGTCAAGAGACCCAGTACTTC. It encodes CSATSPHRGQETQYF. The V gene is TRBV20-1, the J gene TRBJ2-5; TRBD1 matches 7 bases. Trimming cost V 6 bases and J 2 bases; bases outside gene matches: 12. The CDR3 loop spans 15 amino acids. CDR1 DFQATT and CDR2 SNEGSKA come from the germline V gene (reference sequence).

The chain uses TRBV20-1 and TRBJ2-7; D gene unclear. The CDR3 contains 12 residues. The germline V and J ends were trimmed by 7 bases and 2 bases, with 12 bases remaining between them. The germline gives CDR1 DFQATT, CDR2 SNEGSKA (reference sequence). CDR3 coding DNA: TGCAGTGTCCCACGGATTGCCTACGAGCAGTACTTC. Amino acid sequence: CSVPRIAYEQYF.

This clonotype appeared a few times. This chain uses TRBV2 with TRBJ1-3; D ambiguous. The CDR3 covers 14 residues. The ends were cut back, 6 bases at V and 0 bases at J, with 9 bases in the middle. Germline V lookup: CDR1 SNHLY, CDR2 FYNNEI. CDR3: CASRLGSSGNTIYF. CDR3 bases: TGTGCCAGCAGACTTGGGAGCTCTGGAAACACCATATATTTT.

The sample holds a few counts of this clonotype. The rearrangement uses TRBV7-2 and TRBJ1-5, with a tentative D call TRBD1 (5 bases). V was clipped by 1 base and J by 6 bases, with 13 bases between them. Per germline, CDR1 SGHTA and CDR2 FQGNSA. The CDR3 totals 15 residues. The CDR3 nucleotides are TGTGCCAGCAGCTTAGGCGAGACAGAGATTCAGCCCCAGCATTTT. It specifies CASSLGETEIQPQHF.

Only a few counts were recorded for this clonotype. The CDR3 DNA follows: TGTGCCAGCAGTGAATCAGGGGCTGGGGGGGCCAACGTCCTGACTTTC. It encodes CASSESGAGGANVLTF. The genes are TRBV25-1 and TRBJ2-6; a possible D gene is TRBD1 (6 bases). The V end was cut by 1 base, the J end by 4 bases, with 11 bases between. Germline-derived CDR1 and CDR2 are MGHDK and SYGVNS. The CDR3 runs to 16 residues.

This chain uses TRBV10-3 with TRBJ2-6, with 7 positions matching TRBD1. CDR3 length equals 16 residues. From germline, CDR1 is ENHRY and CDR2 SYGVKD. V dropped 6 bases and J dropped 2; count of bases not matched to a gene: 7. In DNA form, the CDR3 reads TGTGCCATCAGGGGGACAGTTGATACTGGGGCCAACGTCCTGACTTTC. Translation: CAIRGTVDTGANVLTF.

The chain employs TRBV27 and TRBJ2-1; perhaps TRBD1 as D (6 bases). CDR1 MNHEY and CDR2 SMNVEV come from the germline V gene (reference sequence). The CDR3 totals 15 residues. Trimming took off 5 bases at V and 10 bases at J, with 21 bases between the two ends. CDR3 protein: CASSIGQGQAREQFF. The CDR3 DNA follows: TGTGCCAGCAGTATAGGGCAGGGGCAGGCCCGCGAGCAGTTCTTC.

This clonotype was detected many times. The chain uses TRBV7-2 and TRBJ2-3; 8 bases agree with TRBD2. V trimming: 4 bases; J trimming: 5 bases; junction bases outside the gene matches: 8. The CDR3 contains 15 residues. In germline, CDR1 is SGHTA, CDR2 FQGNSA. As DNA, the CDR3 is TGTGCCAGCAGCTCCGCTGGCGGGGGGATAGATACGCAGTATTTT. It translates to CASSSAGGGIDTQYF.

This clonotype was recorded at least ten times. The rearrangement joins TRBV7-8 to TRBJ1-1, with 8 bases identical to TRBD1. Trimming took 5 bases from V and 3 from J; bases not matched to a gene: 14. The CDR3 loop spans 17 amino acids. The V gene's germline CDR1 is SGHVS and CDR2 FQNEAQ. CDR3 amino acids: CASSPWTGRGLDTEAFF. For the CDR3, the DNA is TGTGCCAGCAGCCCATGGACAGGGAGAGGATTAGACACTGAAGCTTTCTTT.